This passage covers 22 T cell receptor beta chains from one sample sequenced in a study of blood T cell repertoires in COVID-19. Profiled with immunoSEQ multiplex PCR; TCRdb holds only in-frame clones, not every one. In the table there are about 28,000 clones, roughly 87% of which are singletons. The specimen sequenced was peripheral blood. The receptor source for this set is a man in his sixties with active COVID-19.

The chain has TRBV7-2 and TRBJ2-7, with a weak D call TRBD1 (6 bases). V gave up 2 bases and J gave up 4 bases, with 12 bases separating them. Germline CDR1 reads SGHTA; CDR2 reads FQGNSA. The CDR3 sequence is 14 residues long. The DNA for the CDR3 is TGTGCCAGCAGCTTATCTGAGGGGGTTTACGAGCAGTACTTC. Its translation: CASSLSEGVYEQYF.

The V call is TRBV6-5, the J call TRBJ1-1, with 7 bases lining up with TRBD1. The CDR3 length is 15 residues. After removal of 6 bases from V and 5 bases from J, the junction contained 12 bases not matched to a gene. CDR1 and CDR2 from the germline V gene are MNHEY and SVGAGI. CDR3 loop: CASSALDRPGTEAFF. CDR3 nucleotides: TGTGCCAGCAGCGCATTGGACAGGCCGGGGACTGAAGCTTTCTTT.

The chain combines TRBV28 with TRBJ1-5; a weak D match, TRBD1 (6 bases). The CDR3 is 18 amino acids. The ends were cut back, 3 bases at V and 2 bases at J, with 20 bases in the middle. Germline V gives CDR1 MDHEN, CDR2 SYDVKM. As DNA, the CDR3 is TGTGCCAGCAGTTTTGCAGGGGTCATTCGGATCCGCAATCAGCCCCAGCATTTT. It specifies CASSFAGVIRIRNQPQHF.

V is TRBV6-5 and J is TRBJ2-7; D might be TRBD1 (7 bases). The CDR3 runs 15 residues. V was cut by 6 bases and J by 0 bases, with 15 bases left in between. Per germline, CDR1 MNHEY and CDR2 SVGAGI. CDR3 coding DNA: TGTGCCAGCAGGGGGGGACAGTCCAACTCCTACGAGCAGTACTTC. As protein: CASRGGQSNSYEQYF.

The CDR3 protein is CASSLGDRGEKLFF. In DNA form, the CDR3 reads TGTGCCAGCAGCCTCGGGGACAGGGGTGAAAAACTGTTTTTT. This chain uses TRBV4-2 with TRBJ1-4; 10 positions match TRBD1. V was clipped by 4 bases and J by 7 bases; unmatched bases: 3. The CDR3 covers 14 residues. Per germline, CDR1 LGHNA and CDR2 YNFKEQ.

The V gene is TRBV7-3, the J gene TRBJ2-1; TRBD1 matches at 11 bases. The CDR3 covers 16 residues. Per germline, CDR1 SGHTA and CDR2 FQGTGA. V lost 2 bases to trimming and J lost 3 bases; unmatched junction nucleotides: 3. The CDR3 sequence is CASSLAGTGGYNEQFF. The CDR3 region has the DNA TGTGCCAGCAGCTTAGCGGGGACAGGGGGCTACAATGAGCAGTTCTTC.

In this sample, this clone turned up once. The V call is TRBV5-1, the J call TRBJ1-1; 7 bases align to TRBD1. The CDR3 has 15 residues. Germline values: CDR1 SGHRS, CDR2 YFSETQ. The V gene end was trimmed by 4 bases and the J gene end by 1 base; junction bases not matched to a gene: 7. The CDR3 here is CASSPGDSTNTEAFF. CDR3 DNA sequence: TGCGCCAGCAGCCCCGGGGACAGCACGAACACTGAAGCTTTCTTT. Filled out from reference TRBV5-1 and TRBJ1-1, the complete variable domain reads KAGVTQTPRYLIKTRGQQVTLSCSPISGHRSVSWYQQTPGQGLQFLFEYFSETQRNKGNFPGRFSGRQFSNSRSEMNVSTLELGDSALYLCASSPGDSTNTEAFFGQGTRLTVV.

This chain uses TRBV27 with TRBJ2-2, with 10 positions matching TRBD1. The CDR3 spans 18 residues. The germline gives CDR1 MNHEY, CDR2 SMNVEV (reference sequence). Trimming cost V 7 bases and J 5 bases; bases outside gene matches: 16. In nucleotides, the CDR3 is TGTGCCAGCACCAAAGGCGCGACAGGGGGCTTCCGGACCGGGGAGCTGTTTTTT. This codes for CASTKGATGGFRTGELFF.

The V gene is TRBV5-1, the J gene TRBJ1-4; TRBD1 aligns across 7 bases. The CDR3 extends over 15 amino acids. CDR1 and CDR2 from the germline V gene are SGHRS and YFSETQ. With 1 base clipped from V and 5 bases from J, the junction kept 5 bases outside the gene matches. The CDR3 here is CASSLRQGENEKLFF. CDR3 nucleotides: TGCGCCAGCAGCTTGAGACAGGGAGAGAATGAAAAACTGTTTTTT.

The chain recombines TRBV6-5 with TRBJ2-7, with 8 bases fitting TRBD1. The CDR3 has 13 amino acids. V was pared by 7 bases and J by 2 bases, with 4 bases of the junction left unmatched. Per the germline V gene, CDR1 is MNHEY and CDR2 is SVGAGI. This CDR3 reads CASTGTGTYEQYF. The CDR3 nucleotides are TGTGCCAGCACCGGGACAGGAACCTACGAGCAGTACTTC.

The rearrangement links TRBV11-2 to TRBJ2-3; D is perhaps TRBD2 (7 bases). The V gene lost 11 bases and the J gene lost 3 bases, with 15 bases spanning the gap. Germline V gene data show CDR1 as SGHAT and CDR2 as FQNNGV. This CDR3 contains 13 residues. CDR3 DNA sequence: TGTGCCGGGGGGGGGCTTGGTACAGATACGCAGTATTTT. Translation gives CAGGGLGTDTQYF.

This chain links TRBV6-5 with TRBJ2-3, with 11 nucleotides matching TRBD2. The CDR3 runs 15 residues. CDR1 and CDR2 (germline): MNHEY, SVGAGI. With V trimmed by 2 bases and J by 5 bases, 3 bases remained unmatched. Written as DNA, the CDR3 is TGTGCCAGCAGTTACATAGCGGGGGGGCGAGATACGCAGTATTTT. Its translation: CASSYIAGGRDTQYF.

CDR3 sequence reads: CASSVTGQPINEQFF. The DNA of the CDR3 is TGCGCCAGCAGCGTTACGGGACAGCCGATAAATGAGCAGTTCTTC. The rearrangement joins TRBV5-1 to TRBJ2-1, with TRBD1 identical over 7 bases. V shed 4 bases, J shed 7 bases, and the junction held 11 bases outside the gene matches. The CDR3 totals 15 residues. The germline V gene has CDR1 SGHRS and CDR2 YFSETQ.

This clone was counted once. The chain is built from TRBV7-2 and TRBJ2-3, with no clear D. The germline V and J ends were trimmed by 4 bases and 5 bases, with 7 bases remaining between them. This CDR3 comprises 12 residues. CDR1 and CDR2 from the germline V gene are SGHTA and FQGNSA. In DNA, the CDR3 is TGTGCCAGCAGCTCATACGGAGATACGCAGTATTTT. As protein: CASSSYGDTQYF.

This clone has just a few counts. The chain is built from TRBV11-2 and TRBJ2-7; 7 nucleotides match TRBD2. The CDR3 runs to 15 residues. The ends lost 2 bases at V and 0 bases at J; junction bases unmatched: 4. CDR1 is SGHAT, CDR2 FQNNGV, per germline. CDR3 residues: CASSLYGGGSYEQYF. CDR3 DNA: TGTGCCAGCAGCTTATATGGGGGGGGCTCCTACGAGCAGTACTTC.

The gene calls are TRBV27 and TRBJ1-5; D not resolved. Per the germline V gene, CDR1 is MNHEY and CDR2 is SMNVEV (reference sequence). V was clipped by 5 bases and J by 0 bases, with 5 bases between them. CDR3 length equals 13 residues. CDR3 coding DNA: TGTGCCAGCAGTCCTCTTAGCAATCAGCCCCAGCATTTT. Its translation is CASSPLSNQPQHF.

V is TRBV27 and J is TRBJ2-3; TRBD2 matches at 10 bases. The V gene's germline CDR1 is MNHEY and CDR2 SMNVEV (reference sequence). This CDR3 region has 15 residues. V was clipped by 2 bases and J by 8 bases; unmatched bases: 7. The CDR3 protein is CASSLLAGVWATQYF. CDR3 DNA sequence: TGTGCCAGCAGTTTACTAGCGGGAGTCTGGGCTACGCAGTATTTT.

The rearrangement links TRBV6-6 to TRBJ1-4, with a possible D match to TRBD1 (5 bases). Per germline, CDR1 MNHNY and CDR2 SVGAGI (reference sequence). V lost 5 bases and J 0 bases, leaving 7 bases between the germline ends. This CDR3 region has 14 residues. CDR3 in DNA: TGTGCCAGCAGTGGGGGGGCAACTAATGAAAAACTGTTTTTT. Protein sequence: CASSGGATNEKLFF.

The chain is built from TRBV19 and TRBJ1-2; TRBD1 agrees at 7 bases. V gave up 6 bases and J gave up 5 bases; unmatched junction bases: 9. The length of the CDR3 is 14 residues. Per the germline V gene, CDR1 is LNHDA and CDR2 is SQIVND (reference sequence). The CDR3 loop reads CASRIRGTEYGYTF. In DNA, the CDR3 is TGTGCCAGTAGAATCAGGGGGACGGAATATGGCTACACCTTC. The variable domain in full, with the rest retrieved from reference TRBV19 and TRBJ1-2, is DGGITQSPKYLFRKEGQNVTLSCEQNLNHDAMYWYRQDPGQGLRLIYYSQIVNDFQKGDIAEGYSVSREKKESFPLTVTSAQKNPTAFYLCASRIRGTEYGYTFGSGTRLTVV.

V gene TRBV4-1 combines with J gene TRBJ2-7; 7 nucleotides line up with TRBD2. Germline V gene sequence: CDR1 MGHRA, CDR2 YSYEKL. The CDR3 is 13 residues long. Germline trimming cut 3 bases from V and 5 bases from J; bases unmatched to any gene: 4. Written as DNA, the CDR3 is TGCGCCAGCAGCCAGAGCGGGGTGAACGAGCAGTACTTC. It translates to CASSQSGVNEQYF.

This chain links TRBV6-6 with TRBJ1-4, with 9 bases lining up with TRBD1. V shed 5 bases, J shed 6 bases, and the junction held 10 bases outside the gene matches. This CDR3 is built from 16 residues. Germline-derived CDR1 and CDR2 are MNHNY and SVGAGI (reference sequence). CDR3 loop: CASSQPGTGSDEKLFF. CDR3 nucleotides: TGTGCCAGCAGTCAACCCGGGACAGGGTCTGATGAAAAACTGTTTTTT.

The chain links TRBV28 to TRBJ1-5; the match to TRBD1 covers 10 bases. Germline CDR1 and CDR2: MDHEN and SYDVKM. The CDR3 has 15 residues. Trimming cost V 6 bases and J 4 bases; bases outside gene matches: 6. The CDR3 region has the DNA TGTGCCAGCAGAGTCCGGACAGGGGGGAATCAGCCCCAGCATTTT. Encoded protein: CASRVRTGGNQPQHF.